Shown below are 6 T cell receptor beta chains from a single sample sequenced in a study of regulatory T cells in long-lasting Graves disease. CDR3 regions were amplified by Arm-PCR using iRepertoire HTBI primers to build TCR beta libraries. Using its own MiXCR run on the multiplex PCR reads, TCRdb lists one record per CDR3 protein. The sample holds roughly 450,000 distinct CDR3 sequences, around a fifth seen once. Indicated time point: persistent/refractory GD, antithyroid drugs over 5 years with positive TRAb. Making the TCR library involved RNA that had been extracted from PBMCs. The sample consisted of peripheral blood mononuclear cells (PBMCs), taken when the disease was refractory, from a patient treated with antithyroid drugs. These TCRs come from a female donor with Graves disease.

V usage is TRBV11-1 and J usage is TRBJ2-3; D call uncertain. The CDR3 consists of 14 residues. V was pared by 1 base and J by 5 bases, with 10 bases between. CDR1 is SGHAT and CDR2 is FQDESV in the germline V gene (reference sequence). The CDR3 DNA reads as TGTGCCAGCAGCTTAGATATGTCTGGAGATACGCAGTATTTT. As protein: CASSLDMSGDTQYF.

This clonotype was counted ten times or more. The J gene is TRBJ2-7, the V gene TRBV10-3; no clear D. Germline V gene lookup returns CDR1 ENHRY and CDR2 SYGVKD. The CDR3 loop spans 14 amino acids. Trimming took 0 bases from V and 5 from J, leaving 11 bases between them. Written as DNA, the CDR3 is TGTGCCATCAGTGAGTCGGGGTCTTTTGACGAGCAGTACTTC. The encoded protein is CAISESGSFDEQYF.

This clonotype occurred a few times. The chain links TRBV7-2 to TRBJ1-2; possible D gene TRBD1, 6 bases. The CDR3 is made up of 15 amino acids. CDR1 and CDR2 (germline): SGHTA, FQGNSA. Trimming took off 8 bases at V and 4 bases at J, with 20 bases between the two ends. As DNA, the CDR3 is TGTGCCAGCCCGGGGGGGGGCGGAGGCTTCTATGGCTACACCTTC. Protein product: CASPGGGGGFYGYTF.

The sample holds a few counts of this clonotype. This chain's CDR3 is CSAPWAGSNYEQYF. In nucleotides, the CDR3 is TGCAGTGCTCCGTGGGCTGGTTCTAACTACGAGCAGTACTTC. The chain is built from TRBV20-1 and TRBJ2-7; D ambiguous. V lost 5 bases to trimming and J lost 3 bases, with 17 bases between them. Germline CDR1 and CDR2: DFQATT and SNEGSKA (reference sequence). The CDR3 loop spans 14 amino acids.

This clonotype was seen a few times. This sequence joins TRBV7-8 and TRBJ1-2; unclear D gene. CDR3 length equals 13 residues. The V and J ends lost 0 bases and 8 bases respectively, with 10 bases between them. The germline gives CDR1 SGHVS, CDR2 FQNEAQ. The DNA of the CDR3 is TGTGCCAGCAGCTTAGCAGGGTTGAGCGGCTACACCTTC. Translated, it gives CASSLAGLSGYTF.

The V call is TRBV27, the J call TRBJ2-5, with 10 nucleotides matching TRBD2. J gave up 5 bases and V 5 bases, and 5 bases lay outside the gene matches. The length of the CDR3 is 14 residues. Germline V gene data show CDR1 as MNHEY and CDR2 as SMNVEV (reference sequence). In DNA form, the CDR3 reads TGTGCCAGCAGTCCCCAGCGGGGGGGGGAGACCCAGTACTTC. This translates into CASSPQRGGETQYF.